The clone carrying this T cell receptor beta chain was detected many times. MiXCR, applied by TCRdb to the 5' RACE reads, yields one record per CDR3 protein. The sample holds some 35,000 distinct CDR3 sequences, roughly 11% seen once. The data were taken from a study of neurological immune-mediated disorders. The V gene's germline CDR1 is DFQATT and CDR2 SNEGSKA (reference sequence). The CDR3 is made up of 14 amino acids. Trimming took off 4 bases at V and 4 bases at J, with 16 bases between the two ends. This TCR was sampled from a woman in her 30s with HTLV-1-associated myelopathy (HAM/TSP). The chain combines TRBV20-1 with TRBJ1-1; D might be TRBD1 (5 bases). The specimen sequenced was CD4+ T cells from blood. CDR3 in amino acids: CSATPPGAATEAFF. The CDR3 bases are TGCAGTGCTACTCCCCCCGGGGCGGCCACTGAAGCTTTCTTT.